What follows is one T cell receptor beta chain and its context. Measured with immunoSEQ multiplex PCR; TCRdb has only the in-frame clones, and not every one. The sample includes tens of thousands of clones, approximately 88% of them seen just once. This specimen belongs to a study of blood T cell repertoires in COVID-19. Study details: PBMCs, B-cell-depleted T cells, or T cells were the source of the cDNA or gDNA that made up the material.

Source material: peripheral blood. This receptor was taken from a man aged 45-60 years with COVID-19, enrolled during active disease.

The CDR3 region has the DNA TGTGCCAGCAGCTTTAACTACAATGAGCAGTTCTTC. This encodes CASSFNYNEQFF. The chain employs TRBV11-2 and TRBJ2-1; no firm D call. Trimming removed 3 bases from V and 3 bases from J, with 3 bases in between. Germline V gives CDR1 SGHAT, CDR2 FQNNGV. This CDR3 comprises 12 residues. Variable domain in full (rest from reference TRBV11-2 and TRBJ2-1): EAGVAQSPRYKIIEKRQSVAFWCNPISGHATLYWYQQILGQGPKLLIQFQNNGVVDDSQLPKDRFSAERLKGVDSTLKIQPAKLEDSAVYLCASSFNYNEQFFGPGTRLTVL.